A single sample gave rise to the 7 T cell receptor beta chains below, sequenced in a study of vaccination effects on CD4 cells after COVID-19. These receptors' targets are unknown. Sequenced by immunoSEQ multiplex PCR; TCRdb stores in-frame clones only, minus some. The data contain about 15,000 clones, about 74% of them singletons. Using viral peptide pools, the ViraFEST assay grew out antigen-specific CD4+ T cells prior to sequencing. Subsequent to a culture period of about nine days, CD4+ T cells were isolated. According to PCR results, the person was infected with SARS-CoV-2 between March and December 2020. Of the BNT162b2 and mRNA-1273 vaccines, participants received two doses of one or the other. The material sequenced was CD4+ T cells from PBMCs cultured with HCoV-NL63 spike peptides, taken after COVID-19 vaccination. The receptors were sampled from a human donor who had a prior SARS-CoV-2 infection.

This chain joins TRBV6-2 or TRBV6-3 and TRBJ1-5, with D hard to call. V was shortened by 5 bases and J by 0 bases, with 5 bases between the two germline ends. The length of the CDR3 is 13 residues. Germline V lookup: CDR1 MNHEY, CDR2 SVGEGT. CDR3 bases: TGTGCCAGCAGTGCATATAGCAATCAGCCCCAGCATTTT. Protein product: CASSAYSNQPQHF.

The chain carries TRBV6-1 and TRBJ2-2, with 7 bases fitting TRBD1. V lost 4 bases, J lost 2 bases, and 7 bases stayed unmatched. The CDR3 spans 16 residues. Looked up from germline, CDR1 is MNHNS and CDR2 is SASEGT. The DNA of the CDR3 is TGTGCCAGCAGTGGGTACAGGGGCGGTAACACCGGGGAGCTGTTTTTT. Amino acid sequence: CASSGYRGGNTGELFF.

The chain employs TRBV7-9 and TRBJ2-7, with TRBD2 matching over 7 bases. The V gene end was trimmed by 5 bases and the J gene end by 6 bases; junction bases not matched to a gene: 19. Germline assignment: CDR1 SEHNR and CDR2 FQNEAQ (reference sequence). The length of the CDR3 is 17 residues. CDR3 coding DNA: TGTGCCAGCAGCAAGGGGTGGGCAGACCCGACTAGCCTCGAGCAGTACTTC. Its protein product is CASSKGWADPTSLEQYF.

The CDR3 region is CATSDGGTGVQETQYF. In DNA, the CDR3 is TGTGCCACCAGTGATGGGGGGACAGGGGTTCAAGAGACCCAGTACTTC. The V call is TRBV24-1, the J call TRBJ2-5; the match to TRBD1 covers 10 bases. The CDR3 consists of 16 residues. V shed 3 bases, J shed 2 bases, and the junction held 5 bases outside the gene matches. Germline CDR1 and CDR2: KGHDR and SFDVKD.

For the CDR3, the DNA is TGTGCCAGCAGTTACATTTGGGACAACAACAATGAGCAGTTCTTC. This encodes CASSYIWDNNNEQFF. The V call is TRBV6-5, the J call TRBJ2-1; TRBD1 might be the D (6 bases). The germline V gene has CDR1 MNHEY and CDR2 SVGAGI. The CDR3 is 15 amino acids. V lost 2 bases and J 5 bases, leaving 13 bases between the germline ends.

This CDR3 reads CASTVGGSNQPQHF. The CDR3 nucleotides are TGTGCCAGCACAGTTGGGGGTAGCAATCAGCCCCAGCATTTT. This chain links TRBV5-4 with TRBJ1-5; maybe TRBD1 (5 bases). V lost 6 bases and J 0 bases, leaving 10 bases between the germline ends. The length of the CDR3 is 14 residues. Germline V gene data show CDR1 as SGHNT and CDR2 as YYREEE (reference sequence). Drawing the rest from reference TRBV5-4 and TRBJ1-5, the complete variable domain is ETGVTQSPTHLIKTRGQQVTLRCSSQSGHNTVSWYQQALGQGPQFIFQYYREEENGRGNFPPRFSGLQFPNYSSELNVNALELDDSALYLCASTVGGSNQPQHFGDGTRLSIL.

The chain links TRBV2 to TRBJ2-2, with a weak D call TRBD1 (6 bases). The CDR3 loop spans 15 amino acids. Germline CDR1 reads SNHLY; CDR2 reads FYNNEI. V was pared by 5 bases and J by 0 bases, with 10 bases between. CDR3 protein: CASSQDRSNTGELFF. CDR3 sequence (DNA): TGTGCCAGCAGTCAAGACAGGTCGAACACCGGGGAGCTGTTTTTT.